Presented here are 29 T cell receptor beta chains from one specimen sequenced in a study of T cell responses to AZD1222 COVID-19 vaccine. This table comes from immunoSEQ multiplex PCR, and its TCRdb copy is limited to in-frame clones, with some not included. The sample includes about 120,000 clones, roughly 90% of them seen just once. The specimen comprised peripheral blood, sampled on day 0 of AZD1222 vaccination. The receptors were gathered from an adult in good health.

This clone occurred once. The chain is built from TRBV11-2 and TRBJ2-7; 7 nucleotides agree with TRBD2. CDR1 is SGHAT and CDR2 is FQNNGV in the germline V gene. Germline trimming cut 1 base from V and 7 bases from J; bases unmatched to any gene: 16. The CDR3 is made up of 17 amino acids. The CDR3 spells CASSLGFGAGVAREQYF. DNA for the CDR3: TGTGCCAGCAGCTTAGGCTTCGGGGCGGGGGTTGCGAGGGAGCAGTACTTC.

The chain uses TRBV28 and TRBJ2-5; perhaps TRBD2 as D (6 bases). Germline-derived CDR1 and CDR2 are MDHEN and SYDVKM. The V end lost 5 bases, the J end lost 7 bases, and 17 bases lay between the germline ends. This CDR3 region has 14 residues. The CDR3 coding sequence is TGTGCCAGCAGTCCGGGGCGGGGCCAGCGGACCCAGTACTTC. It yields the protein CASSPGRGQRTQYF.

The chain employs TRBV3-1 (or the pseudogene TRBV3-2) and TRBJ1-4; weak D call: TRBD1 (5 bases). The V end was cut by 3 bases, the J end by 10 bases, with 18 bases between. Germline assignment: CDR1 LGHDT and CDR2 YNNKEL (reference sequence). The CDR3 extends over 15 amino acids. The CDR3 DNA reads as TGTGCCAGCAGCCACGACGGGACGGCCGCCAGAAAACTGTTTTTT. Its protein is CASSHDGTAARKLFF.

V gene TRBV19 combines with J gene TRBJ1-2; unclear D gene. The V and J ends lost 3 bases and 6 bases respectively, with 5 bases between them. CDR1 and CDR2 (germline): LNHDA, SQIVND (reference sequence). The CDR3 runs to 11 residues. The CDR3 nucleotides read TGTGCCAGTAGTATTCGGGATGGCTACACCTTC. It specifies CASSIRDGYTF.

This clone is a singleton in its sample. The CDR3 is CASSPAGGAGYGYTF. The CDR3 DNA follows: TGTGCCAGCAGCCCAGCCGGGGGGGCCGGATATGGCTACACCTTC. The V gene is TRBV5-4, the J gene TRBJ1-2, with D tentatively TRBD1 (6 bases). Germline values: CDR1 SGHNT, CDR2 YYREEE (reference sequence). V lost 4 bases to trimming and J lost 5 bases, with 18 bases between them. This CDR3 is built from 15 residues.

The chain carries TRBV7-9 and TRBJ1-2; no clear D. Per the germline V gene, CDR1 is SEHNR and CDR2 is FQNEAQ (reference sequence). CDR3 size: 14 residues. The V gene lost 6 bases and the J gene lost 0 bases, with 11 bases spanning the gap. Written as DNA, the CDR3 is TGTGCCAGCAGTCCCTCCGTGGCTAACTATGGCTACACCTTC. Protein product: CASSPSVANYGYTF.

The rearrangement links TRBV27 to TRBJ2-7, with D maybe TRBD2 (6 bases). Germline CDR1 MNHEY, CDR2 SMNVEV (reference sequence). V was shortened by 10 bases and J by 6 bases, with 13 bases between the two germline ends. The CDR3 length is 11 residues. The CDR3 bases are TGTGCCACCCGGAGGGGAGCCGAGCAGTACTTC. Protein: CATRRGAEQYF.

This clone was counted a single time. The CDR3 DNA is TGTGCCAGCAGTATAGAGGGACTAGCGGGAGCTACAGATACGCAGTATTTT. Amino acids: CASSIEGLAGATDTQYF. This rearrangement joins TRBV27 to TRBJ2-3, with TRBD2 matching 14 bases. Germline trimming cut 5 bases from V and 3 bases from J; bases unmatched to any gene: 7. CDR1 and CDR2 (germline): MNHEY, SMNVEV (reference sequence). The CDR3 consists of 17 residues.

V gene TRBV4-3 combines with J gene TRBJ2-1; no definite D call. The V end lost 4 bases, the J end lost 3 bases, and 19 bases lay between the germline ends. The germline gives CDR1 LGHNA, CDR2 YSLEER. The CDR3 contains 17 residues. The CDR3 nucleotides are TGCGCCAGCAGCCCCCGGATAGACCCCTTAGGCTACAATGAGCAGTTCTTC. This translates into CASSPRIDPLGYNEQFF.

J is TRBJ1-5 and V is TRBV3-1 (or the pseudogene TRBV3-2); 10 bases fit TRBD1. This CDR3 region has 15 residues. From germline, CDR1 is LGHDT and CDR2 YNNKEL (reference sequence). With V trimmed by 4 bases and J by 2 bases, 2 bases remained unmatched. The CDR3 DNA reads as TGTGCCAGCAGCCGGGACAGGGGAGGCAATCAGCCCCAGCATTTT. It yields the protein CASSRDRGGNQPQHF.

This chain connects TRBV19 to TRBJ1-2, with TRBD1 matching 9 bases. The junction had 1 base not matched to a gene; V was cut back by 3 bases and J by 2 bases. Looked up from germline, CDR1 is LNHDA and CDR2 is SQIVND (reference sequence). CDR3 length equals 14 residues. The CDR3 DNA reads TGTGCCAGTAGTATGGACAGGGGAAACTATGGCTACACCTTC. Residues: CASSMDRGNYGYTF.

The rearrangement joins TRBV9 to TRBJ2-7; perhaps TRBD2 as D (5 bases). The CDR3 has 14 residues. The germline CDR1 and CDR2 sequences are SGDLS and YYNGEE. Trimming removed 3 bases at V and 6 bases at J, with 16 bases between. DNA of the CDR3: TGTGCCAGCAGCGCTCAAGACGGGATTGGCGAGCAGTACTTC. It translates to CASSAQDGIGEQYF.

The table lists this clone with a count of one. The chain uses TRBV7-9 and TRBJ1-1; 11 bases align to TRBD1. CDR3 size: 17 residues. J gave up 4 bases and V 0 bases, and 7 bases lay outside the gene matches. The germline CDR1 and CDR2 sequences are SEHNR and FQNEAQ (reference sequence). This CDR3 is CASSLATGGTGGTEAFF. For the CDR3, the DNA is TGTGCCAGCAGCTTAGCAACAGGGGGGACAGGGGGCACTGAAGCTTTCTTT.

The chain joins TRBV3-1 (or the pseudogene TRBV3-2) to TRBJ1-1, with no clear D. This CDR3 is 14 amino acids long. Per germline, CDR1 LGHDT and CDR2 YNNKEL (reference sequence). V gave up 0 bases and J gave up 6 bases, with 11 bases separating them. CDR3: CASSQEWSRPEAFF. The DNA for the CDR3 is TGTGCCAGCAGCCAAGAATGGTCCAGACCTGAAGCTTTCTTT.

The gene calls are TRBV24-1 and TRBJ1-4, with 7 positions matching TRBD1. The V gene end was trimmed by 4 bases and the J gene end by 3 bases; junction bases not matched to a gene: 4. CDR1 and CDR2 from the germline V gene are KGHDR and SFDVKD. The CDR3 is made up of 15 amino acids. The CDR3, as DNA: TGTGCCACCAGTGAGTCCGGGACAGCTAATGAAAAACTGTTTTTT. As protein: CATSESGTANEKLFF.

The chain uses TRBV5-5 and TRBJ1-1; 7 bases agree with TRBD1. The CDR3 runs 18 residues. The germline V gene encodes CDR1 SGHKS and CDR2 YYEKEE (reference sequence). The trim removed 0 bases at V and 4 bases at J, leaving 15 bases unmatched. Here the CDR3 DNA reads TGTGCCAGCAGCTTGGACCCCCGCCACAGGGGCAGCAGCACTGAAGCTTTCTTT. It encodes CASSLDPRHRGSSTEAFF.

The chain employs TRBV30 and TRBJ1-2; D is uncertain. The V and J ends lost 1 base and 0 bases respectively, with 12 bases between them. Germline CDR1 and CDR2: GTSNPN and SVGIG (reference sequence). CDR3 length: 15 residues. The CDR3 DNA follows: TGTGCCTGGAGTGCTGGGCACACGGCTAACTATGGCTACACCTTC. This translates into CAWSAGHTANYGYTF.

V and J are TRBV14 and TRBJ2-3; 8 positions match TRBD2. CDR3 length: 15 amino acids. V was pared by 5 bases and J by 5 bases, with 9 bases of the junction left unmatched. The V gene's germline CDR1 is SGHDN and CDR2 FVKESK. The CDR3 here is CASSEPGLEEDTQYF. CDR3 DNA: TGTGCCAGCAGCGAACCGGGACTAGAGGAAGATACGCAGTATTTT.

This CDR3 is CASSQDAAGGKGRNQPQHF. The CDR3 DNA sequence: TGTGCCAGCAGCCAAGACGCGGCAGGGGGCAAGGGCAGGAATCAGCCCCAGCATTTT. The J gene is TRBJ1-5, the V gene TRBV3-1 (or the pseudogene TRBV3-2); 8 nucleotides match TRBD1. CDR3 length equals 19 residues. The J segment lost 4 bases and the V segment lost 0 bases, leaving 14 bases of the junction unmatched. Germline CDR1 reads LGHDT; CDR2 reads YNNKEL (reference sequence).

CDR3 in DNA: TGTGCCAGCAGCTGGGTGTTTGGGAACACTGAAGCTTTCTTT. Protein: CASSWVFGNTEAFF. V is TRBV5-6 and J is TRBJ1-1; unclear D gene. V shed 3 bases and J shed 1 base, with 10 bases lying between them. CDR1 is SGHDT, CDR2 YYEEEE, per germline. The CDR3 totals 14 residues.

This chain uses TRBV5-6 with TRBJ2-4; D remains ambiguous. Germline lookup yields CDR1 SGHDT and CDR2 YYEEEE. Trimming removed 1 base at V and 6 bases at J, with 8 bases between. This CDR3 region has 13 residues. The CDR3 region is CASSLRIRNIQYF. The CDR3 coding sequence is TGTGCCAGCAGCTTGAGGATCAGAAACATTCAGTACTTC.

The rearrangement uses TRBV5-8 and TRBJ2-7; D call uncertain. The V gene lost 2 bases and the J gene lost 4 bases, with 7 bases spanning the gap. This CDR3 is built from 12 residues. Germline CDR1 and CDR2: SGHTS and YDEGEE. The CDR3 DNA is TGTGCCAGCAGCTTTTGGGTATACGAGCAGTACTTC. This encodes CASSFWVYEQYF.

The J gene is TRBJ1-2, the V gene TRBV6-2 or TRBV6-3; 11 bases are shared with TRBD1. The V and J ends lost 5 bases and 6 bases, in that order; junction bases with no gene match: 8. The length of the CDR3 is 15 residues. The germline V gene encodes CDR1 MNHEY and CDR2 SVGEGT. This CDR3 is CASSAGTGGRDGYTF. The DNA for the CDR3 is TGTGCCAGCAGTGCCGGGACAGGGGGACGTGATGGCTACACCTTC.

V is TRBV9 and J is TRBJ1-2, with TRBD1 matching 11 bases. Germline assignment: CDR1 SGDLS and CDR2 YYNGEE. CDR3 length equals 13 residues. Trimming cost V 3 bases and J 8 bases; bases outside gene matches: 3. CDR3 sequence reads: CASSGGQGDGYTF. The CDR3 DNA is TGTGCCAGCAGCGGGGGACAGGGGGACGGCTACACCTTC.

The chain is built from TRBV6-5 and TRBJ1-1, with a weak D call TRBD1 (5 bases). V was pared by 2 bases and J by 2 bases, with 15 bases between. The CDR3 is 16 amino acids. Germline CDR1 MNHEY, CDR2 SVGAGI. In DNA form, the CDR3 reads TGTGCCAGCAGTTACCAAACCAGGAGGGGCAACACTGAAGCTTTCTTT. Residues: CASSYQTRRGNTEAFF.

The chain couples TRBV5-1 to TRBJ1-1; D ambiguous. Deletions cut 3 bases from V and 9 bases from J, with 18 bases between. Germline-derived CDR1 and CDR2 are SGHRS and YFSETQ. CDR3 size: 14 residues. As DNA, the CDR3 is TGCGCCAGCAGCTCACGACCAGACTACATGAAAGCTTTCTTT. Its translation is CASSSRPDYMKAFF.

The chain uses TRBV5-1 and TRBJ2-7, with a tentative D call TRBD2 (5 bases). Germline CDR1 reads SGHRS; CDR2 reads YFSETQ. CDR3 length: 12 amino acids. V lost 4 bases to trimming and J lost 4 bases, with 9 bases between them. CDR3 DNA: TGCGCCAGCAGCCGGGATTTGTACGAGCAGTACTTC. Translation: CASSRDLYEQYF.

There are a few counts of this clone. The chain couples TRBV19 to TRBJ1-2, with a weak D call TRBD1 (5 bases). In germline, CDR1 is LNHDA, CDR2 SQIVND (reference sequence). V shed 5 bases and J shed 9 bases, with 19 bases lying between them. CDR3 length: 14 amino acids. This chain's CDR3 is CASSLQAAGFRYTF. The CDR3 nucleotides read TGTGCCAGTAGTCTCCAGGCGGCAGGGTTCCGCTACACCTTC.

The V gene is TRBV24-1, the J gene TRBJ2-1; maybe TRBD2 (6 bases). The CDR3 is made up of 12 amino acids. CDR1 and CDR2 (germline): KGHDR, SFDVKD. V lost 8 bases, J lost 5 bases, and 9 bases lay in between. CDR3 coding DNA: TGTGCCACCATGACTAGTGACAATGAGCAGTTCTTC. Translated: CATMTSDNEQFF.